These T cell receptor beta chains were read from a single sample in a study of shared clonotypes between healthy human individuals. Produced via immunoSEQ multiplex PCR; TCRdb's table is partial and in-frame only. The top ten hold approximately 53% of the sample, which has about 96,000 clones, around 68% seen once. The sample taken for sequencing was memory CD8+ T cells sorted from blood. These receptors all stem from a man aged 25-45 years in good health. CDR3s leave out the opening cysteine and the closing phenylalanine or tryptophan.

V gene	J gene	CDR3 protein
TRBV10-1	TRBJ2-7	ASSESLGSYEQY
TRBV10-3	TRBJ2-3	AIRREGPDTQY
TRBV25-1	TRBJ1-4	ASSVQDRANEKLF
TRBV5-4	TRBJ2-3	ASSPRADITDTQY
TRBV6-4	TRBJ2-2	ASGETGDTGELF
TRBV5-1	TRBJ2-7	ASSLAGIPYEQY
TRBV6-1	TRBJ2-1	ATQYEGPYNEQF
TRBV14	TRBJ1-3	ASSRGQISGNTIY
TRBV4-2	TRBJ2-3	ASSSATGPDTQY
TRBV7-6	TRBJ2-1	ASSFSGSSYNEQF
TRBV6-4	TRBJ2-2	ASSDGGAGELF
TRBV7-9	TRBJ1-2	ASSSSFVNNYGYT
TRBV4-1	TRBJ2-1	ASSQEDRNEQF
TRBV2	TRBJ2-7	ATIHPWQGAYEQY
TRBV4-1	TRBJ1-5	ASSQAPGGGDQPQH
TRBV5-4	TRBJ2-6	ASSRSTGSGANVLT
TRBV7-3	TRBJ2-1	ASSLNSGSYGEQF
TRBV6-1	TRBJ1-4	ASSVGQGGNEKLF
TRBV9	TRBJ2-2	ASSVVAGELF
TRBV15	TRBJ2-3	ATSRAGQATDTQY
TRBV6-1	TRBJ1-1	ASRDRENTEAF
TRBV19	TRBJ2-1	ASNGGEVYNEQF
TRBV28	TRBJ1-5	AICEAGTGGSQPQH
TRBV28	TRBJ1-5	ASSFQGANNQPQH
TRBV7-9	TRBJ1-2	ASSRDRSYYGYT
TRBV13	TRBJ2-7	ASRAGTGGEQY
TRBV6-6	TRBJ2-7	ASSYGTGGYEQY
TRBV28	TRBJ1-5	ASSWQGGNGNQPQH
TRBV19	TRBJ2-2	ASSMDWTGELF
TRBV2	TRBJ2-6	ASRGSGANVLT
TRBV6-1	TRBJ1-1	ASGGQENTEAF
TRBV5-6	TRBJ2-3	ASSLAQDSYTDTQY
TRBV4-3	TRBJ2-3	ASSLRLDERQY